Listed below are T cell receptor beta chains from one sample, sequenced in a study of cytotoxic CD8 clonotypes in ibrutinib-treated CLL. Some clones are missing from TCRdb's copy, which holds only in-frame ones; the method was immunoSEQ multiplex PCR. In the table there are 200,000 to 250,000 clones, roughly 79% of which are singletons. The sequences come from PBMCs, collected after 12 months of ibrutinib treatment. The receptors were sampled from a human donor with chronic lymphocytic leukemia. Both conserved end residues are trimmed from each CDR3. D genes are given only for firm matches. Clone size is given for some rows only: seen once, a few or many times, or a class if the clone is expanded.

d_call,clone_size,v_call,j_call,cdr3_aa
TRBD2,-,TRBV4-1,TRBJ2-3,ASSPIAGGRDTQY
-,-,TRBV9,TRBJ2-5,ASSARMDVNAGTQY
-,-,TRBV7-9,TRBJ1-2,ASSLPGSGSYGYT
-,-,TRBV7-9,TRBJ2-1,ASSLGFNEQF
-,-,TRBV7-9,TRBJ2-1,ASSLGTFNEQF
-,-,TRBV28,TRBJ1-2,ASSSYGYT
TRBD1,-,TRBV25-1,TRBJ1-4,ASSRTGGLEKLF
-,-,TRBV6-5,TRBJ1-1,ASSYPTEGGNTEAF
-,-,TRBV27,TRBJ2-6,ASSLLGRQVANVLT
-,-,TRBV5-6,TRBJ2-7,ASSLGGDFYEQY
TRBD1,-,TRBV4-2,TRBJ2-5,ASSQGDRGSKGETQY
-,-,TRBV29-1,TRBJ1-1,SAERGPGAF
TRBD1,-,TRBV11-2,TRBJ1-2,ASSLRTGWNYGYT
TRBD1,few,TRBV18,TRBJ1-4,ASQTGGREKLF
-,-,TRBV29-1,TRBJ1-1,SVRVLDTEAF
-,-,TRBV15,TRBJ1-1,ATSRDREAGADTEAF
TRBD1,once,TRBV5-1,TRBJ2-6,ASSLAGTGAGANVLT
-,once,TRBV14,TRBJ2-2,ASSQGPGELF
-,once,TRBV27,TRBJ2-5,ASREGIRETQY
-,-,TRBV5-1,TRBJ1-3,ASSFAGSSGNTIY
-,once,TRBV30,TRBJ2-4,AWSDPGRNIQY
-,-,TRBV25-1,TRBJ1-2,ASRIGGGDYGYT
TRBD2,-,TRBV6-5,TRBJ2-7,ASSYGLAGSYEQY
-,-,TRBV7-2,TRBJ2-7,ASSLGSGRPTPYEQY
-,-,TRBV5-4,TRBJ2-3,ASSSREDTQY
-,-,TRBV6-5,TRBJ2-3,ASSPRGPDTDTQY
-,-,TRBV12-5,TRBJ1-1,ASGLFLGGVRGTEAF
-,-,TRBV6-1,TRBJ1-5,ASSPYHSNQPQH
-,-,TRBV5-1,TRBJ2-7,ASSLFSGYEQY